This T cell receptor beta chain was found in a study of shared clonotypes between healthy human individuals. Donation came from healthy HIV-negative adults that had no recent acute infections or vaccinations. Details on this clone: No antigen is known for it.

This CDR3 is built from 14 residues. Germline assignment: CDR1 SEHNR and CDR2 FQNEAQ (reference sequence). V lost 5 bases and J lost 4, with 11 bases in between. Per the study methods: Filtering differed for immunoSEQ, which gave only junction sequences without quality scores. The assay was immunoSEQ multiplex PCR, and TCRdb's table has in-frame clones only and misses some. V and J calls and clone size are those listed in that table; D and trimming were worked out from the DNA. Of some 1,100,000 clones in the sample, about 84% are singletons; the top ten hold around 0.47%. Study observations and caveats: Clonotype sharing among donors likely depends on sequencing depth. Sharing across four donors was highest in naive CD4 (around 5%) and lowest in memory CD8 (roughly 0.4%).

The TCR was taken from a man between 18 and 35 years old in good health. Some clones in this sample may be carry-over from other donors' samples. The gene calls are TRBV7-9 and TRBJ2-2; the D is unclear. The sequencing sample was made of memory CD4+ T cells from PBMCs. Regarding subset: CD45RA-negative fraction. The DNA of the CDR3 is TGTGCCAGCAGCCCCTCCGGCTTCACCGGGGAGCTGTTTTTT. Its protein is CASSPSGFTGELFF.